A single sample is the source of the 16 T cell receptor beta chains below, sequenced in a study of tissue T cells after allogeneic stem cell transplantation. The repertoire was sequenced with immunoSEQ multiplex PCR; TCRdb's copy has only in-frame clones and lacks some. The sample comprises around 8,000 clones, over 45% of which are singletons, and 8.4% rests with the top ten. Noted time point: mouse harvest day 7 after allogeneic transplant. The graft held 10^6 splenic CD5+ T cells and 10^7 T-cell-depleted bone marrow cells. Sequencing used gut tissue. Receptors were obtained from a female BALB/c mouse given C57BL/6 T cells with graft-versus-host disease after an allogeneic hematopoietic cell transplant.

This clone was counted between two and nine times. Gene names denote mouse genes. CDR3 residues: CASSLPGREQYF. CDR3 DNA, as far as it was read: TGTGCCAGCAGTCTGCCAGGGCGGGAACAGTAC. The J gene is TRBJ2-7, the V gene TRBV26; possible D gene TRBD1, 5 bases. The read halts 1 residue ahead of the CDR3 end, with the missing end drawn from the germline J gene. This CDR3 is built from 12 residues. Trimming took off 2 bases at V and 7 bases at J, with 9 bases between the two ends. Germline V gives CDR1 KGHPV, CDR2 FQNQEV (reference sequence).

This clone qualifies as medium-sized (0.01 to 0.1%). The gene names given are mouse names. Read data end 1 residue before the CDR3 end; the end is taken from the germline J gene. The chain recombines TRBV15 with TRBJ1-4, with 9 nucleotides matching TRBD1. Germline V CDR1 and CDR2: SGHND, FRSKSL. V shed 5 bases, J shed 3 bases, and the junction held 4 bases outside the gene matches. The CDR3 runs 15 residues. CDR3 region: CASSPGTGPNERLFF. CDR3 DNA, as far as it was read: TGTGCCAGCAGTCCCGGGACAGGGCCCAACGAAAGATTATTT.

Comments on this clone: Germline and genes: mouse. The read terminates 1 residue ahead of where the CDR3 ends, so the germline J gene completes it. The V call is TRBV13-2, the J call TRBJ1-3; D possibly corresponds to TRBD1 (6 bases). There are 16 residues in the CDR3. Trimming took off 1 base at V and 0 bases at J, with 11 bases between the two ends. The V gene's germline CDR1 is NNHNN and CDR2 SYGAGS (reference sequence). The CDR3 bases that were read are TGTGCCAGCGGTGATTTCCCAGGGGCTTCTGGAAATACGCTCTAT. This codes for CASGDFPGASGNTLY. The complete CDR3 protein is CASGDFPGASGNTLYF.

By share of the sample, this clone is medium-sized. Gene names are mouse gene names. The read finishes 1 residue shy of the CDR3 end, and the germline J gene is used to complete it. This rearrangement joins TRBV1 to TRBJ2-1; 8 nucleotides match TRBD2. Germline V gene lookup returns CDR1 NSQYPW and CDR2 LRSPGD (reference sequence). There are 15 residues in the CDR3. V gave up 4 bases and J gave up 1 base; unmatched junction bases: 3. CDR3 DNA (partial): TGCACCTGCAGTGGTAGACTGGGGAACTATGCTGAGCAGTTC. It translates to CTCSGRLGNYAEQF. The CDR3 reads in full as CTCSGRLGNYAEQFF.

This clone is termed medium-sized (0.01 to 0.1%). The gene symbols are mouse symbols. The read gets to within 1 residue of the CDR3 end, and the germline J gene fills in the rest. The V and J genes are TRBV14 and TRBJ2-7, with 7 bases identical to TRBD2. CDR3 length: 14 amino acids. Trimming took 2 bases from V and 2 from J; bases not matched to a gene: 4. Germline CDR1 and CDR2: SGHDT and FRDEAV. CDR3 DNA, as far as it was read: TGTGCCAGCAGTTTGGCCTGGGGGACCTATGAACAGTAC. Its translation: CASSLAWGTYEQY. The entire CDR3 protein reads CASSLAWGTYEQYF.

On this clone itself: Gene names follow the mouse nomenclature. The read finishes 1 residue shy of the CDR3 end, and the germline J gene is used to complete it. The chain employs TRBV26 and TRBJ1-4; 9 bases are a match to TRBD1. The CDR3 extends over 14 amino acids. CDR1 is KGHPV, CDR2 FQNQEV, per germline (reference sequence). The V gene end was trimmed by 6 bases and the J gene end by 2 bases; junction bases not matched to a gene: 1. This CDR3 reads CASRGTGSNERLFF. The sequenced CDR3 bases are TGTGCCAGCAGAGGGACAGGGTCCAACGAAAGATTATTT.

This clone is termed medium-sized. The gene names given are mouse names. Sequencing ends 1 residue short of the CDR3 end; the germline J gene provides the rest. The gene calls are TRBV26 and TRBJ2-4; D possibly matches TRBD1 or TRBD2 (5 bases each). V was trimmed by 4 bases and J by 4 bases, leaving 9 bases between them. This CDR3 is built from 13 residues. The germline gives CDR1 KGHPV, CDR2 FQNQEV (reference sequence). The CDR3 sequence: CASSPGRKNTLYF. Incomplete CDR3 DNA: TGTGCCAGCAGTCCGGGACGAAAAAACACCTTGTAC.

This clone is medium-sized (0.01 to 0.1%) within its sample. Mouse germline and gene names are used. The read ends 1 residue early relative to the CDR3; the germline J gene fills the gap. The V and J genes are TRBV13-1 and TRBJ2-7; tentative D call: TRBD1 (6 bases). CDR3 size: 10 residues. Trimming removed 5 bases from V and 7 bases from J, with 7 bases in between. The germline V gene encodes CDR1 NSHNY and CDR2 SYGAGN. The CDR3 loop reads CASRGTEQYF. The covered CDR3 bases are TGTGCCAGCAGGGGGACAGAACAGTAC.

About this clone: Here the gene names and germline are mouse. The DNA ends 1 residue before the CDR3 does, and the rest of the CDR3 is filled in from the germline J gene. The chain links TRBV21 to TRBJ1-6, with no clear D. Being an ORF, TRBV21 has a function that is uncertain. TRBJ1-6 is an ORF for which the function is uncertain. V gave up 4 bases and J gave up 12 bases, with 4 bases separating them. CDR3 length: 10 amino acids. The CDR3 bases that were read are TGTGCTAGCAGTCCCTGGCCCCTCTAC. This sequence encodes CASSPWPLY. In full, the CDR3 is CASSPWPLYF.

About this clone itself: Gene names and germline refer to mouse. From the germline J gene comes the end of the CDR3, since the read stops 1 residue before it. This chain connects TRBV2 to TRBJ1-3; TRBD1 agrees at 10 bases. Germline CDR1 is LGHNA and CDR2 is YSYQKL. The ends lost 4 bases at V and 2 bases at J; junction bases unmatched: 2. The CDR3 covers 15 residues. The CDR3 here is CASSLGTGAGNTLYF. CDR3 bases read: TGTGCCAGCAGCCTCGGGACAGGGGCTGGAAATACGCTCTAT. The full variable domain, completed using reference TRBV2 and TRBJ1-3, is DPKIIQKPKYLVAVTGSEKILICEQYLGHNAMYWYRQSAKKPLEFMFSYSYQKLMDNQTASSRFQPQSSKKNHLDLQITALKPDDSATYFCASSLGTGAGNTLYFGEGSRLIVV.

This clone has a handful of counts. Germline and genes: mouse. CDR3 residues: CASSQSTGQLYF. The CDR3 bases that were read are TGTGCCAGCAGTCAGAGCACCGGGCAGCTCTAC. The V gene is TRBV26, the J gene TRBJ2-2; D gene ambiguous. The CDR3 is cut off 1 residue early in the read; its end comes from the germline J gene. The CDR3 contains 12 residues. Trimming took 4 bases from V and 4 from J, leaving 4 bases between them. Germline CDR1 reads KGHPV; CDR2 reads FQNQEV (reference sequence). Complete variable domain (other parts from reference TRBV26 and TRBJ2-2): NSKVIQTPRYLVKGQGQKAKMRCIPEKGHPVVFWYQQNKNNEFKFLINFQNQEVLQQIDMTEKRFSAECPSNSPCSLEIQSSEAGDSALYLCASSQSTGQLYFGEGSKLTVL.

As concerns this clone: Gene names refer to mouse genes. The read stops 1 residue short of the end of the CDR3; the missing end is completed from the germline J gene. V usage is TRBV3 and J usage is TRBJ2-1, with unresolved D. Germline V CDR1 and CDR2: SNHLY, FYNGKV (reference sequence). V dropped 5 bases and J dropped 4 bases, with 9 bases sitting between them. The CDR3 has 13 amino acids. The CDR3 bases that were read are TGTGCCAGCAGCCGCGACAATTATGCTGAGCAGTTC. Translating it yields CASSRDNYAEQF. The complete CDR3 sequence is CASSRDNYAEQFF.

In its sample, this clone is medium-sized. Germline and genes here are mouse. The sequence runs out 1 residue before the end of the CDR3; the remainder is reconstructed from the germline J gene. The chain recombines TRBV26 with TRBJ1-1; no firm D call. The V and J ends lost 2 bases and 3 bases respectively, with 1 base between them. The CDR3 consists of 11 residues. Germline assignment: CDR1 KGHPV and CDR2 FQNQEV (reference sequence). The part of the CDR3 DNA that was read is TGTGCCAGCAGTCTGCACACAGAAGTCTTC. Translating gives CASSLHTEVF. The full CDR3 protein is CASSLHTEVFF. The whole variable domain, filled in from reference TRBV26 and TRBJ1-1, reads NSKVIQTPRYLVKGQGQKAKMRCIPEKGHPVVFWYQQNKNNEFKFLINFQNQEVLQQIDMTEKRFSAECPSNSPCSLEIQSSEAGDSALYLCASSLHTEVFFGKGTRLTVV.

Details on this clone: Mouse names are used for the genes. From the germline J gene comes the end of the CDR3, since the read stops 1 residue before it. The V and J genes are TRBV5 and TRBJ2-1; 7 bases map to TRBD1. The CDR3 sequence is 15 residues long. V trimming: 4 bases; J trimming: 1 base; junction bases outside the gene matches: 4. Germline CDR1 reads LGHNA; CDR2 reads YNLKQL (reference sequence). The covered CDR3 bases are TGTGCCAGCAGCCCCCGGGACAGAAACTATGCTGAGCAGTTC. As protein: CASSPRDRNYAEQF. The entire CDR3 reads CASSPRDRNYAEQFF.

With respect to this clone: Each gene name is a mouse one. Partial CDR3 DNA: TGTGCCAGCAGTATTCATGGGGCCACCGGGCAGCTCTAC. It translates to CASSIHGATGQLY. The whole CDR3 sequence is CASSIHGATGQLYF. The chain joins TRBV19 to TRBJ2-2; D may correspond to TRBD1 or TRBD2 (5 bases each). The read ends 1 residue shy of where the CDR3 ends; the end is completed using the germline J gene. The CDR3 covers 14 residues. CDR1 is FNHDT and CDR2 is SITEND in the germline V gene (reference sequence). With 2 bases removed from V and 4 bases from J, the gap between germline ends came to 9 bases.

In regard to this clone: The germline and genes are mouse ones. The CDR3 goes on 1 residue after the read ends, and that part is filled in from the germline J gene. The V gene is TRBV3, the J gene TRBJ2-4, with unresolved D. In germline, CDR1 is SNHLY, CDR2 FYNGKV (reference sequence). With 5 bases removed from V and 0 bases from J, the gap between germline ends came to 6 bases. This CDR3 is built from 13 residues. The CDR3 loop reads CASSVGSQNTLYF. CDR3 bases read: TGTGCCAGCAGCGTGGGTAGTCAAAACACCTTGTAC.